Each of the 12 T cell receptor beta chains below was sequenced from the same sample in a study of blood T cell repertoires in COVID-19. The data were produced by immunoSEQ multiplex PCR, yet TCRdb's version contains in-frame clones alone and is incomplete. Here the sample spans hundreds of thousands of clones, approximately 90% being singletons. The sample taken for sequencing was peripheral blood. These receptors came from a young woman with acute or convalescent COVID-19.

The rearrangement joins TRBV10-3 to TRBJ2-3, with 7 bases that match TRBD2. From germline, CDR1 is ENHRY and CDR2 SYGVKD. CDR3 length equals 11 residues. Losses at the gene ends were 9 bases for V and 5 bases for J; bases not matched to a gene: 2. CDR3 bases: TGTGCCATAGGGAGGGGAGATACGCAGTATTTT. It encodes CAIGRGDTQYF.

The rearrangement joins TRBV7-8 to TRBJ1-2, with a tentative D call TRBD1 (5 bases). The CDR3 contains 16 residues. Deletions cut 2 bases from V and 2 bases from J, with 15 bases between. Germline values: CDR1 SGHVS, CDR2 FQNEAQ. DNA for the CDR3: TGTGCCAGCAGCTTAAAATCGGGGGGGATCAACTATGGCTACACCTTC. Translation gives CASSLKSGGINYGYTF.

The chain has TRBV4-1 and TRBJ1-2; no clear D gene. V lost 0 bases and J 2 bases, leaving 7 bases between the germline ends. The CDR3 is made up of 14 amino acids. Germline-derived CDR1 and CDR2 are MGHRA and YSYEKL. CDR3: CASSQDPVNYGYTF. Here the CDR3 DNA reads TGCGCCAGCAGCCAAGATCCAGTAAACTATGGCTACACCTTC.

The chain couples TRBV5-4 to TRBJ2-7; no firm D call. Trimming took 4 bases from V and 0 from J, leaving 11 bases between them. The CDR3 spans 14 residues. Germline V gene sequence: CDR1 SGHNT, CDR2 YYREEE (reference sequence). The CDR3 DNA is TGTGCCAGCAGCCCTCAACATGACTCCTACGAGCAGTACTTC. Encoded protein: CASSPQHDSYEQYF.

The rearrangement uses TRBV14 and TRBJ1-2; perhaps TRBD1 as D (5 bases). Germline V CDR1 and CDR2: SGHDN, FVKESK. The CDR3 runs 14 residues. The V end lost 0 bases, the J end lost 7 bases, and 12 bases lay between the germline ends. The CDR3 is CASSQDGRGFGYTF. CDR3 DNA sequence: TGTGCCAGCAGCCAAGATGGGCGGGGGTTTGGCTACACCTTC.

CDR3 residues: CASKYGILKNTEAFF. DNA for the CDR3: TGTGCCAGCAAATACGGGATCCTCAAGAACACTGAAGCTTTCTTT. The chain uses TRBV7-2 and TRBJ1-1; no clear D. The CDR3 covers 15 residues. CDR1 is SGHTA and CDR2 is FQGNSA in the germline V gene. Trimming stripped 7 bases from V and 1 base from J, with 16 bases between.

V usage is TRBV30 and J usage is TRBJ1-1, with TRBD1 matching over 7 bases. The CDR3 length is 13 residues. Germline V gene lookup returns CDR1 GTSNPN and CDR2 SVGIG (reference sequence). V shed 2 bases, J shed 4 bases, and the junction held 4 bases outside the gene matches. CDR3 nucleotide sequence: TGTGCCTGGAGTACGACAGGGATCACTGAAGCTTTCTTT. Its translation is CAWSTTGITEAFF. The variable domain in full, completed from reference TRBV30 and TRBJ1-1, reads SQTIHQWPATLVQPVGSPLSLECTVEGTSNPNLYWYRQAAGRGLQLLFYSVGIGQISSEVPQNLSASRPQDRQFILSSKKLLLSDSGFYLCAWSTTGITEAFFGQGTRLTVV.

This clone was counted between two and nine times. The CDR3, as DNA: TGTGCCAGCAGCTTGGGGCGCGGAGCCTATGAGCAGTTCTTC. Its translation: CASSLGRGAYEQFF. The chain recombines TRBV7-2 with TRBJ2-1; a possible D gene is TRBD1 (5 bases). V was cut by 3 bases and J by 8 bases, with 14 bases left in between. The CDR3 loop spans 14 amino acids. CDR1 and CDR2 (germline): SGHTA, FQGNSA. The entire variable domain, with the rest obtained from reference TRBV7-2 and TRBJ2-1, is as follows: GAGVSQSPSNKVTEKGKDVELRCDPISGHTALYWYRQSLGQGLEFLIYFQGNSAPDKSGLPSDRFSAERTGGSVSTLTIQRTQQEDSAVYLCASSLGRGAYEQFFGPGTRLTVL.

The chain carries TRBV5-4 and TRBJ2-1; 7 bases align to TRBD2. Trimming at V came to 6 bases and at J to 4 bases, leaving 4 bases not matched to a gene. The CDR3 loop spans 13 amino acids. Germline V gene sequence: CDR1 SGHNT, CDR2 YYREEE (reference sequence). CDR3 amino acids: CASTPGGYNEQFF. CDR3 DNA: TGTGCCAGCACCCCGGGGGGATACAATGAGCAGTTCTTC.

This clone came up once. The chain recombines TRBV7-9 with TRBJ2-7, with 14 bases fitting TRBD2. This CDR3 is 16 amino acids long. V lost 5 bases and J lost 5; bases outside the gene matches: 8. Germline lookup yields CDR1 SEHNR and CDR2 FQNEAQ (reference sequence). The CDR3 region is CASSPGTSGGKDEQYF. The CDR3 coding sequence is TGTGCCAGCAGCCCAGGGACTAGCGGGGGTAAGGACGAGCAGTACTTC.

The V call is TRBV14, the J call TRBJ2-1; 12 bases are shared with TRBD1. The CDR3 totals 16 residues. V shed 0 bases, J shed 6 bases, and the junction held 3 bases outside the gene matches. The germline V gene encodes CDR1 SGHDN and CDR2 FVKESK. CDR3 nucleotides: TGTGCCAGCAGCCAAGAAGGGACAGGGGGCTTCAATGAGCAGTTCTTC. Translated, it gives CASSQEGTGGFNEQFF. Filled out from reference TRBV14 and TRBJ2-1, the complete variable domain reads EAGVTQFPSHSVIEKGQTVTLRCDPISGHDNLYWYRRVMGKEIKFLLHFVKESKQDESGMPNNRFLAERTGGTYSTLKVQPAELEDSGVYFCASSQEGTGGFNEQFFGPGTRLTVL.

This clone was seen only once. The chain joins TRBV29-1 to TRBJ2-1; 7 bases fit TRBD1. CDR1 is SQVTM, CDR2 ANQGSEA, per germline. There are 11 residues in the CDR3. V was clipped by 7 bases and J by 4 bases; unmatched bases: 1. Here the CDR3 DNA reads TGCAGCGGGGACAGATACAATGAGCAGTTCTTC. It translates to CSGDRYNEQFF.